These 28 T cell receptor beta chains were all obtained from the same sample, sequenced in a study of cytomegalovirus exposure and HLA in healthy donors. PCR amplification relied on 60 Vbeta primers (plus 13 Jbeta primers). Clones were sequenced by immunoSEQ multiplex PCR, and TCRdb holds only the in-frame ones, with some missing. The table has around 90,000 clones, less than 80% seen once; the top ten hold about 5.5%. Sequencing used PBMCs. These receptors originate from a boy between 10 and 17 years old in good health and CMV-seropositive.

This clone has more than one count but fewer than ten. The chain employs TRBV19 and TRBJ1-1; D is perhaps TRBD1 (5 bases). Germline-derived CDR1 and CDR2 are LNHDA and SQIVND (reference sequence). The CDR3 loop spans 13 amino acids. V was pared by 2 bases and J by 5 bases, with 9 bases between. DNA for the CDR3: TGTGCCAGTAGTATACAGGGCTGGACTGAAGCTTTCTTT. Translated, it gives CASSIQGWTEAFF.

The V and J genes are TRBV6-1 and TRBJ2-5; 12 bases agree with TRBD2. Germline V gene sequence: CDR1 MNHNS, CDR2 SASEGT. Germline trimming cut 2 bases from V and 2 bases from J; bases unmatched to any gene: 9. This CDR3 comprises 18 residues. The CDR3 DNA reads as TGTGCCAGCAGTGAAAGGCTAGCGGGAGGGAGGAAACAAGAGACCCAGTACTTC. Amino acids: CASSERLAGGRKQETQYF.

The chain has TRBV6-1 and TRBJ1-5; D perhaps matches TRBD1 (5 bases). The CDR3 loop spans 15 amino acids. The V and J ends lost 3 bases and 0 bases respectively, with 9 bases between them. Germline V CDR1 and CDR2: MNHNS, SASEGT. CDR3 protein: CASSEGGYSNQPQHF. The CDR3, as DNA: TGTGCCAGCAGTGAGGGGGGATATAGCAATCAGCCCCAGCATTTT.

The J gene is TRBJ2-7, the V gene TRBV7-2; a weak D match, TRBD2 (6 bases). The germline V and J ends were trimmed by 5 bases and 1 base, with 12 bases remaining between them. This CDR3 spans 14 amino acids. Germline CDR1 and CDR2: SGHTA and FQGNSA. Here the CDR3 DNA reads TGTGCCAGCAGCCCCGGGACTGGTTCCTACGAGCAGTACTTC. This codes for CASSPGTGSYEQYF.

V is TRBV6-5 and J is TRBJ2-7; 7 nucleotides agree with TRBD2. V lost 5 bases, J lost 2 bases, and 9 bases stayed unmatched. The CDR3 is made up of 15 amino acids. Germline V lookup: CDR1 MNHEY, CDR2 SVGAGI. The CDR3 loop is CASSLGVAGTYEQYF. In DNA form, the CDR3 reads TGTGCCAGCAGTCTCGGGGTAGCGGGTACCTACGAGCAGTACTTC.

CDR3 amino acids: CASSNLRRDSAYEQYF. CDR3 coding DNA: TGTGCCAGCAGCAACCTGAGGCGGGACAGCGCCTACGAGCAGTACTTC. This rearrangement joins TRBV5-6 to TRBJ2-7; weak D call: TRBD1 (7 bases). The CDR3 loop spans 16 amino acids. CDR1 is SGHDT and CDR2 is YYEEEE in the germline V gene. V lost 4 bases and J lost 2, with 19 bases in between.

The chain recombines TRBV19 with TRBJ2-5; perhaps TRBD1 as D (6 bases). V shed 5 bases and J shed 4 bases, with 11 bases lying between them. CDR3 length equals 13 residues. CDR1 LNHDA and CDR2 SQIVND come from the germline V gene (reference sequence). The CDR3 bases are TGTGCCAGTAGTGACAGGTTTTTAGAGACCCAGTACTTC. Protein sequence: CASSDRFLETQYF. The whole variable domain, remainder taken from reference TRBV19 and TRBJ2-5, is DGGITQSPKYLFRKEGQNVTLSCEQNLNHDAMYWYRQDPGQGLRLIYYSQIVNDFQKGDIAEGYSVSREKKESFPLTVTSAQKNPTAFYLCASSDRFLETQYFGPGTRLLVL.

The chain has TRBV30 and TRBJ2-2; 8 nucleotides align to TRBD1. Losses at the gene ends were 3 bases for V and 6 bases for J; bases not matched to a gene: 9. CDR3 length equals 15 residues. Germline assignment: CDR1 GTSNPN and CDR2 SVGIG (reference sequence). This CDR3 is CAWSIGQGRSGELFF. The CDR3 DNA follows: TGTGCCTGGAGCATAGGACAGGGTAGATCCGGGGAGCTGTTTTTT.

The chain links TRBV5-1 to TRBJ1-2; a weak D match, TRBD1 (6 bases). The V end was cut by 3 bases, the J end by 1 base, with 13 bases between. The germline V gene encodes CDR1 SGHRS and CDR2 YFSETQ. The CDR3 totals 15 residues. The CDR3 region has the DNA TGCGCCAGCAGCTCCGGACAGCGTTATAACTATGGCTACACCTTC. It translates to CASSSGQRYNYGYTF.

CDR3 residues: CATRVGTGTYEQYF. DNA for the CDR3: TGTGCCACTCGCGTGGGGACAGGGACATACGAGCAGTACTTC. The V and J genes are TRBV6-5 and TRBJ2-7; 9 bases match TRBD1. This CDR3 is built from 14 residues. CDR1 and CDR2 (germline): MNHEY, SVGAGI. V was pared by 10 bases and J by 4 bases, with 11 bases of the junction left unmatched.

V and J are TRBV5-8 and TRBJ2-3; maybe TRBD1 (6 bases). The CDR3 totals 16 residues. V was cut by 0 bases and J by 2 bases, with 13 bases left in between. Germline CDR1 SGHTS, CDR2 YDEGEE. CDR3 DNA sequence: TGTGCCAGCAGCTTGGAGTTGGGACACATCACAGATACGCAGTATTTT. It yields the protein CASSLELGHITDTQYF.

The rearrangement joins TRBV5-8 to TRBJ1-5; tentative D call: TRBD1 (6 bases). This CDR3 has 14 amino acids. The germline gives CDR1 SGHTS, CDR2 YDEGEE. Trimming took 4 bases from V and 6 from J, leaving 14 bases between them. The CDR3 DNA is TGTGCCAGCAGCAAAAGGACAGATGGTCAGCCCCAGCATTTT. Translating it yields CASSKRTDGQPQHF. Full variable domain (outside the CDR3, taken from reference TRBV5-8 and TRBJ1-5): EAGVTQSPTHLIKTRGQQATLRCSPISGHTSVYWYQQALGLGLQFLLWYDEGEERNRGNFPPRFSGRQFPNYSSELNVNALELEDSALYLCASSKRTDGQPQHFGDGTRLSIL.

V and J are TRBV27 and TRBJ2-7; 9 bases map to TRBD2. The CDR3 is made up of 14 amino acids. The junction had 2 bases not matched to a gene; V was cut back by 1 base and J by 4 bases. Germline CDR1 is MNHEY and CDR2 is SMNVEV (reference sequence). The CDR3 is CASSLLAGVYEQYF. The CDR3 DNA is TGTGCCAGCAGTTTATTAGCGGGAGTATACGAGCAGTACTTC.

This clone was seen a single time. The CDR3 DNA reads as TGTGCCAGTACGGGGTTCACAGATACGCAGTATTTT. It specifies CASTGFTDTQYF. This chain uses TRBV6-5 with TRBJ2-3; possibly TRBD2 for D (5 bases). V lost 9 bases, J lost 2 bases, and 9 bases lay in between. Germline CDR1 and CDR2: MNHEY and SVGAGI. This CDR3 region has 12 residues.

V gene TRBV7-2 combines with J gene TRBJ2-1, with D maybe TRBD2 (5 bases). Germline-derived CDR1 and CDR2 are SGHTA and FQGNSA. The CDR3 consists of 13 residues. The V and J ends lost 3 bases and 5 bases respectively, with 8 bases between them. The CDR3 DNA is TGTGCCAGCAGCTTCACTAGAGACAATGAGCAGTTCTTC. Its protein product is CASSFTRDNEQFF. The whole variable domain, remainder taken from reference TRBV7-2 and TRBJ2-1, is GAGVSQSPSNKVTEKGKDVELRCDPISGHTALYWYRQSLGQGLEFLIYFQGNSAPDKSGLPSDRFSAERTGGSVSTLTIQRTQQEDSAVYLCASSFTRDNEQFFGPGTRLTVL.

This clone has only a few counts. V is TRBV6-5 and J is TRBJ2-2; D is unclear. Trimming left V 6 bases short and J 3 bases short, with 5 bases between. The CDR3 extends over 12 amino acids. CDR1 is MNHEY and CDR2 is SVGAGI in the germline V gene. This chain's CDR3 is CASRSDTGELFF. The CDR3, as DNA: TGTGCCAGCAGATCGGACACCGGGGAGCTGTTTTTT.

This clone has a handful of counts. The chain joins TRBV7-3 to TRBJ2-7; TRBD1 might be the D (6 bases). CDR1 is SGHTA and CDR2 is FQGTGA in the germline V gene. CDR3 size: 13 residues. Trimming pared 5 bases from V and 6 bases from J, leaving 14 bases between. Here the CDR3 reads CASSRDKAGEQYF. The CDR3, as DNA: TGTGCCAGCAGCCGGGACAAGGCAGGCGAGCAGTACTTC. The variable domain in full, completed from reference TRBV7-3 and TRBJ2-7, reads GAGVSQTPSNKVTEKGKYVELRCDPISGHTALYWYRQSLGQGPEFLIYFQGTGAADDSGLPNDRFFAVRPEGSVSTLKIQRTERGDSAVYLCASSRDKAGEQYFGPGTRLTVT.

The CDR3 reads CASSLVIYEQYF. The CDR3 DNA reads TGTGCCAGCAGCTTAGTAATCTACGAGCAGTACTTC. This chain connects TRBV11-2 to TRBJ2-7; no definite D call. Trimming removed 1 base at V and 3 bases at J, with 4 bases between. Germline CDR1 is SGHAT and CDR2 is FQNNGV. The CDR3 is made up of 12 amino acids.

The V call is TRBV9, the J call TRBJ2-2, with 10 bases lining up with TRBD2. Germline lookup yields CDR1 SGDLS and CDR2 YYNGEE. The CDR3 contains 17 residues. V dropped 0 bases and J dropped 4; count of bases not matched to a gene: 6. CDR3 sequence: CASSVVAGGPLTGELFF. DNA of the CDR3: TGTGCCAGCAGCGTAGTAGCGGGAGGTCCTCTCACCGGGGAGCTGTTTTTT.

The gene calls are TRBV6-6 and TRBJ1-5; D gene ambiguous. V was shortened by 2 bases and J by 3 bases, with 5 bases between the two germline ends. Germline V CDR1 and CDR2: MNHNY, SVGAGI (reference sequence). The CDR3 has 13 residues. The CDR3 loop reads CASSYVVNQPQHF. The DNA of the CDR3 is TGTGCCAGCAGTTACGTAGTCAATCAGCCCCAGCATTTT.

For the CDR3, the DNA is TGTGCCAGCAGTGAAGCTAGGGGGTACGGACACGAGCAGTACTTC. This codes for CASSEARGYGHEQYF. The J gene is TRBJ2-7, the V gene TRBV6-1; weak D call: TRBD1 (6 bases). V lost 0 bases to trimming and J lost 5 bases, with 14 bases between them. The CDR3 extends over 15 amino acids. The germline V gene encodes CDR1 MNHNS and CDR2 SASEGT.

CDR3: CASSPRSNVPDTQYF. CDR3 nucleotide sequence: TGTGCCAGCAGCCCGAGATCAAATGTACCAGATACGCAGTATTTT. V is TRBV5-4 and J is TRBJ2-3, with D hard to call. Germline V CDR1 and CDR2: SGHNT, YYREEE (reference sequence). There are 15 residues in the CDR3. V lost 4 bases to trimming and J lost 4 bases, with 16 bases between them.

This chain connects TRBV9 to TRBJ2-3; 12 nucleotides align to TRBD2. V was pared by 4 bases and J by 4 bases, with 13 bases of the junction left unmatched. CDR1 is SGDLS and CDR2 is YYNGEE in the germline V gene. The CDR3 runs 18 residues. The CDR3 coding sequence is TGTGCCAGCAGCCCCCCGCTAGCGGGAGGGCCAATCGCAGATACGCAGTATTTT. This translates into CASSPPLAGGPIADTQYF.

This chain connects TRBV27 to TRBJ1-5; TRBD1 agrees at 10 bases. This CDR3 region has 17 residues. The V segment lost 5 bases and the J segment 5 bases; nucleotides outside the gene matches: 12. The V gene's germline CDR1 is MNHEY and CDR2 SMNVEV (reference sequence). CDR3 region: CASSPRPGTGAHQPQHF. The CDR3 DNA follows: TGTGCCAGCAGTCCGCGCCCCGGGACAGGGGCCCATCAGCCCCAGCATTTT.

This clone has only a few counts. V gene TRBV5-1 combines with J gene TRBJ2-7, with 10 bases that match TRBD1. The CDR3 extends over 16 amino acids. Germline CDR1 SGHRS, CDR2 YFSETQ. After removal of 0 bases from V and 1 base from J, the junction contained 4 bases not matched to a gene. The CDR3 loop reads CASSLGQGASSYEQYF. CDR3 DNA: TGCGCCAGCAGCTTGGGACAGGGGGCATCTTCCTACGAGCAGTACTTC.

This rearrangement joins TRBV2 to TRBJ1-5, with D unclear. Trimming stripped 7 bases from V and 6 bases from J, with 13 bases between. Germline V CDR1 and CDR2: SNHLY, FYNNEI. The CDR3 consists of 13 residues. As DNA, the CDR3 is TGTGCCAGCACTCAAAATCCCGGTCAGCCCCAGCATTTT. This encodes CASTQNPGQPQHF.

V is TRBV11-1 and J is TRBJ1-1; 7 bases fit TRBD1. Looked up from germline, CDR1 is SGHAT and CDR2 is FQDESV (reference sequence). Losses at the gene ends were 5 bases for V and 6 bases for J; bases not matched to a gene: 9. This CDR3 has 14 amino acids. This CDR3 reads CASSIEGQYAEAFF. DNA for the CDR3: TGTGCCAGCAGCATAGAGGGACAGTATGCTGAAGCTTTCTTT.

This clone was detected a few times. V gene TRBV27 combines with J gene TRBJ1-4; 7 bases align to TRBD1. Trimming took 5 bases from V and 4 from J; bases not matched to a gene: 7. Germline CDR1 reads MNHEY; CDR2 reads SMNVEV (reference sequence). The CDR3 contains 15 residues. In nucleotides, the CDR3 is TGTGCCAGCAGTCCCCTCTACAGGGGTAATGAAAAACTGTTTTTT. Translating it yields CASSPLYRGNEKLFF.